A single sample gave rise to the 20 T cell receptor beta chains below, sequenced in a study of blood T cell repertoires in COVID-19. TCRdb keeps only in-frame clones here, not all; method: immunoSEQ multiplex PCR. The data contain about 98,000 clones, roughly 82% of them seen just once; the ten biggest clones take up around 9.9%. The sequencing sample was made of peripheral blood. Every receptor here comes from a man between 65 and 85 years old with active or convalescent COVID-19.

The chain couples TRBV19 to TRBJ1-5; 7 positions agree with TRBD1. The ends lost 9 bases at V and 0 bases at J; junction bases unmatched: 8. The CDR3 totals 15 residues. CDR1 LNHDA and CDR2 SQIVND come from the germline V gene (reference sequence). CDR3 DNA sequence: TGTGCCAGCCAGGACAGGCCGAATAGCAATCAGCCCCAGCATTTT. This gives the protein CASQDRPNSNQPQHF.

The chain recombines TRBV5-1 with TRBJ1-2; the match to TRBD1 covers 7 bases. Germline CDR1 is SGHRS and CDR2 is YFSETQ. The CDR3 extends over 16 amino acids. V lost 4 bases and J lost 4; bases outside the gene matches: 13. The CDR3 protein is CASSGGQVSPGYGYTF. DNA for the CDR3: TGCGCCAGCAGCGGAGGACAGGTCTCTCCGGGCTATGGCTACACCTTC.

This rearrangement joins TRBV7-9 to TRBJ2-7, with D perhaps matching TRBD1 (5 bases). The CDR3 covers 11 residues. Trimming took off 5 bases at V and 8 bases at J, with 10 bases between the two ends. The germline gives CDR1 SEHNR, CDR2 FQNEAQ (reference sequence). The CDR3: CASSIQDKQYF. In DNA form, the CDR3 reads TGTGCCAGCAGCATACAGGACAAGCAGTACTTC.

The CDR3 region is CASSSGQGRTEAFF. DNA of the CDR3: TGCGCCAGCAGCTCGGGACAGGGGAGGACTGAAGCTTTCTTT. The chain uses TRBV5-1 and TRBJ1-1; 10 nucleotides match TRBD1. Germline V lookup: CDR1 SGHRS, CDR2 YFSETQ. CDR3 length: 14 residues. V shed 3 bases and J 5 bases; nucleotides not matched to a gene: 4.

This clone was counted only a few times. The V gene is TRBV7-8, the J gene TRBJ2-7; perhaps TRBD2 as D (5 bases). V was trimmed by 3 bases and J by 3 bases, leaving 6 bases between them. The CDR3 runs 12 residues. CDR1 and CDR2 (germline): SGHVS, FQNEAQ. The CDR3 loop is CASSFGDYEQYF. The CDR3 DNA follows: TGTGCCAGCAGCTTCGGGGACTACGAGCAGTACTTC.

V is TRBV5-4 and J is TRBJ2-3; a possible D gene is TRBD1 (5 bases). The CDR3 runs to 13 residues. The germline gives CDR1 SGHNT, CDR2 YYREEE (reference sequence). Trimming took off 1 base at V and 6 bases at J, with 9 bases between the two ends. In nucleotides, the CDR3 is TGTGCCAGCAGCTTGCAGGGTCCCGATACGCAGTATTTT. Its translation: CASSLQGPDTQYF.

J is TRBJ1-6 and V is TRBV4-1, with a weak D call TRBD1 (5 bases). With 5 bases removed from V and 0 bases from J, the gap between germline ends came to 11 bases. CDR3 size: 16 residues. In germline, CDR1 is MGHRA, CDR2 YSYEKL. The CDR3 nucleotides are TGCGCCAGCAGCTCGCAGGGTCTCTCCTATAATTCACCCCTCCACTTT. Translating it yields CASSSQGLSYNSPLHF.

The rearrangement joins TRBV7-9 to TRBJ2-5, with 7 bases identical to TRBD1. This CDR3 has 17 amino acids. After removal of 7 bases from V and 3 bases from J, the junction contained 17 bases not matched to a gene. Germline CDR1 is SEHNR and CDR2 is FQNEAQ (reference sequence). CDR3 loop: CASNQPSDRDRKETQYF. The CDR3 DNA reads as TGTGCCAGCAACCAACCCTCTGACCGGGACAGAAAAGAGACCCAGTACTTC.

The chain joins TRBV2 to TRBJ2-7; a possible D gene is TRBD2 (7 bases). V was cut by 6 bases and J by 2 bases, with 23 bases left in between. The CDR3 totals 17 residues. Germline CDR1 and CDR2: SNHLY and FYNNEI. CDR3 region: CASRRGGLSAVPYEQYF. The CDR3 DNA reads TGTGCCAGCAGGAGGGGGGGCCTTTCGGCCGTCCCCTACGAGCAGTACTTC.

The V and J genes are TRBV6-1 and TRBJ2-6, with D possibly TRBD1 on 5 matching bases. V dropped 3 bases and J dropped 4 bases, with 16 bases sitting between them. Germline V gene data show CDR1 as MNHNS and CDR2 as SASEGT. This CDR3 has 17 amino acids. The CDR3 loop is CASSDQGNLGGANVLTF. The CDR3 DNA sequence: TGTGCCAGCAGTGACCAGGGAAACTTGGGGGGGGCCAACGTCCTGACTTTC.

Details on this clone: The junction departs from germline at one end; a sequencing error may be responsible. This chain joins TRBV7-7 and TRBJ2-1; D uncertain. Germline CDR1 reads SSHAT; CDR2 reads FNYEAQ (reference sequence). The CDR3 totals 13 residues. This CDR3 is CASSLGFRNEQFF. The CDR3 region has the DNA TGTGCTAGCAGCTTGGGCTTCCGGAATGAGCAGTTCTTC.

The rearrangement joins TRBV27 to TRBJ1-1; D is possibly TRBD1 (5 bases). CDR3 length: 13 residues. The V gene lost 2 bases and the J gene lost 6 bases, with 10 bases spanning the gap. The V gene's germline CDR1 is MNHEY and CDR2 SMNVEV (reference sequence). The CDR3 reads CASSLPGFAEAFF. CDR3 DNA: TGTGCCAGCAGTTTACCAGGGTTCGCTGAAGCTTTCTTT.

This clone was found once. The chain has TRBV30 and TRBJ1-1, with a possible D match to TRBD1 (6 bases). V dropped 3 bases and J dropped 2 bases, with 10 bases sitting between them. Germline CDR1 and CDR2: GTSNPN and SVGIG (reference sequence). The CDR3 has 13 residues. CDR3 residues: CAWRRTANTEAFF. In DNA form, the CDR3 reads TGTGCCTGGAGAAGGACAGCTAACACTGAAGCTTTCTTT.

The J gene is TRBJ1-2, the V gene TRBV11-3; 9 bases are a match to TRBD1. The CDR3 is 14 amino acids. The germline V gene has CDR1 SGHNT and CDR2 YENEEA. The V segment lost 2 bases and the J segment 8 bases; nucleotides outside the gene matches: 6. CDR3 in DNA: TGTGCCAGCAGCTTAACGGACAGGGGCCAGGGCTACACCTTC. As protein: CASSLTDRGQGYTF. Drawing the rest from reference TRBV11-3 and TRBJ1-2, the complete variable domain is EAGVVQSPRYKIIEKKQPVAFWCNPISGHNTLYWYLQNLGQGPELLIRYENEEAVDDSQLPKDRFSAERLKGVDSTLKIQPAELGDSAVYLCASSLTDRGQGYTFGSGTRLTVV.

This chain uses TRBV6-1 with TRBJ2-7; D perhaps matches TRBD1 (6 bases). The CDR3 spans 17 residues. Trimming took 3 bases from V and 4 from J, leaving 22 bases between them. CDR1 and CDR2 from the germline V gene are MNHNS and SASEGT. CDR3 protein: CASSEVFGGTMGYEQYF. CDR3 nucleotide sequence: TGTGCCAGCAGTGAGGTTTTTGGGGGCACCATGGGGTACGAGCAGTACTTC.

The chain carries TRBV2 and TRBJ2-5; 7 bases match TRBD2. Germline V gene lookup returns CDR1 SNHLY and CDR2 FYNNEI. The CDR3 is 11 residues long. Trimming at V came to 8 bases and at J to 4 bases, leaving 1 base not matched to a gene. CDR3 amino acids: CASGGGETQYF. As DNA, the CDR3 is TGTGCCAGCGGGGGGGGAGAGACCCAGTACTTC.

The gene calls are TRBV5-1 and TRBJ2-2; 7 positions agree with TRBD1. Per the germline V gene, CDR1 is SGHRS and CDR2 is YFSETQ. The CDR3 runs to 16 residues. The J segment lost 0 bases and the V segment lost 0 bases, leaving 2 bases of the junction unmatched. The CDR3 here is CASSLGQGTNTGELFF. The DNA for the CDR3 is TGCGCCAGCAGCTTGGGACAGGGCACGAACACCGGGGAGCTGTTTTTT.

This clone was picked up a small number of times. V is TRBV3-1 (or the pseudogene TRBV3-2) and J is TRBJ2-7; D may be TRBD2 (5 bases). Germline assignment: CDR1 LGHDT and CDR2 YNNKEL (reference sequence). The V end lost 0 bases, the J end lost 7 bases, and 16 bases lay between the germline ends. CDR3 length: 15 amino acids. CDR3 region: CASSQDKGPTREQYF. The CDR3, as DNA: TGTGCCAGCAGCCAAGATAAAGGGCCTACTAGGGAGCAGTACTTC.

The V gene is TRBV5-4, the J gene TRBJ2-1; TRBD2 agrees at 15 bases. CDR3 length: 17 amino acids. Germline CDR1 is SGHNT and CDR2 is YYREEE (reference sequence). After removal of 3 bases from V and 1 base from J, the junction contained 2 bases not matched to a gene. The CDR3 protein is CASSSGTSGGSYNEQFF. The CDR3 bases are TGTGCCAGCAGCTCGGGGACTAGCGGGGGGTCCTACAATGAGCAGTTCTTC.

This clone was seen a single time. V usage is TRBV7-3 and J usage is TRBJ2-1; 11 bases line up with TRBD1. Germline V gene data show CDR1 as SGHTA and CDR2 as FQGTGA. Germline trimming cut 6 bases from V and 7 bases from J; bases unmatched to any gene: 2. The CDR3 spans 13 residues. The CDR3 reads CASSRDRGNEQFF. The CDR3, as DNA: TGTGCCAGCAGTCGGGACAGGGGGAATGAGCAGTTCTTC.